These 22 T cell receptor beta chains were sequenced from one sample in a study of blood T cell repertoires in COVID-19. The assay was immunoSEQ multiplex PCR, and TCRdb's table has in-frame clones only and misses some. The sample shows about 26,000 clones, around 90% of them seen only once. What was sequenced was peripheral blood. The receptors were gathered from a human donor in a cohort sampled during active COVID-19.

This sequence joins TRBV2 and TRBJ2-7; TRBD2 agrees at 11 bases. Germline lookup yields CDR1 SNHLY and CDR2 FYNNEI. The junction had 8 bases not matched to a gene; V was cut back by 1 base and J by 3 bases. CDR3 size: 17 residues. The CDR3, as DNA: TGTGCCAGCAGTGAAGGGACTAGCGGGCATATTATCTACGAGCAGTACTTC. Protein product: CASSEGTSGHIIYEQYF.

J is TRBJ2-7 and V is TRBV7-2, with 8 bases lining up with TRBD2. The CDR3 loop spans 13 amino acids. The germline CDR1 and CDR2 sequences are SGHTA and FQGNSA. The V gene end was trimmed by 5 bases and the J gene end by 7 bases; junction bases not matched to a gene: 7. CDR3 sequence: CASSPAGVGEQYF. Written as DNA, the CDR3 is TGTGCCAGCAGCCCAGCGGGAGTGGGGGAGCAGTACTTC.

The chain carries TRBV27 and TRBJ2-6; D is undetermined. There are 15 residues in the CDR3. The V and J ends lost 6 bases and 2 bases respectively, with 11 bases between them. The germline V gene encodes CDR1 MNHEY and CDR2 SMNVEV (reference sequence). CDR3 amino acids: CASRTRVAGANVLTF. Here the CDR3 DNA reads TGTGCCAGCAGGACCCGGGTTGCTGGGGCCAACGTCCTGACTTTC.

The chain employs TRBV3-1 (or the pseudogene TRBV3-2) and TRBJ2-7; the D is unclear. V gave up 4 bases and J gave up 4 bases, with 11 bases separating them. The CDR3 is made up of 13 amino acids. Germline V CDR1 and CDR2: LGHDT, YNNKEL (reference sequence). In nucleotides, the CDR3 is TGTGCCAGCAGCCGTGGTGGCCAGTACGAGCAGTACTTC. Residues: CASSRGGQYEQYF.

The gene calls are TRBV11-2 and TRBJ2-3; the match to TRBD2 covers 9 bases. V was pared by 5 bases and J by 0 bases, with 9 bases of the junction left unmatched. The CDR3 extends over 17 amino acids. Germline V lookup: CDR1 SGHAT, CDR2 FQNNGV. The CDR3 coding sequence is TGTGCCAGCAGCGCTTGGGCTAGCGGGGATAGCACAGATACGCAGTATTTT. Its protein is CASSAWASGDSTDTQYF.

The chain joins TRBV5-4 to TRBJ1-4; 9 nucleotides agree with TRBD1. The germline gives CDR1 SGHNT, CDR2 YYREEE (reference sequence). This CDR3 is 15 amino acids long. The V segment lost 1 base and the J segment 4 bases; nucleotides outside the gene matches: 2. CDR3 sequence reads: CASSLPGQGNEKLFF. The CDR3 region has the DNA TGTGCCAGCAGCTTGCCGGGACAGGGTAATGAAAAACTGTTTTTT.

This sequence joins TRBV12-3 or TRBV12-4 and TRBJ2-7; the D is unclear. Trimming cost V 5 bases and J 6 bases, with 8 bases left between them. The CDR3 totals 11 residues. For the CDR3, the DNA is TGTGCCAGCAGTCTCCGGAGCGAGCAGTACTTC. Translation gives CASSLRSEQYF.

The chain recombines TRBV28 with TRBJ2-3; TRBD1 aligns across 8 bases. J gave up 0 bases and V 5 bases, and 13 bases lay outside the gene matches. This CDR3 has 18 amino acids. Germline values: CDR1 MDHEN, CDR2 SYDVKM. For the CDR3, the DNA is TGTGCCAGCAGTGGACGACCTGGGACAGGCCGTAGCACAGATACGCAGTATTTT. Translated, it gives CASSGRPGTGRSTDTQYF.

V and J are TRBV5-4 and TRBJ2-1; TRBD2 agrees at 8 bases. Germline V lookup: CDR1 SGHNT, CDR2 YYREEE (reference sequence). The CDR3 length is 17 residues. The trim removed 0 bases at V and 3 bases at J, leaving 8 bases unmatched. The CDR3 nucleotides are TGTGCCAGCAGCTTGGGTGGGCGGGGGGCTTTCTACAATGAGCAGTTCTTC. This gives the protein CASSLGGRGAFYNEQFF.

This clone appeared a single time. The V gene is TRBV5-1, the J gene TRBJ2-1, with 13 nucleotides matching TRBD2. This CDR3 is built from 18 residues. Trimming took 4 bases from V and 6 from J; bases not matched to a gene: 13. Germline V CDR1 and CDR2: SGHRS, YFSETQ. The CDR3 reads CASSRTGTSGAVSNEQFF. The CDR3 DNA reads TGCGCCAGCAGCCGGACAGGGACTAGCGGGGCAGTAAGCAATGAGCAGTTCTTC.

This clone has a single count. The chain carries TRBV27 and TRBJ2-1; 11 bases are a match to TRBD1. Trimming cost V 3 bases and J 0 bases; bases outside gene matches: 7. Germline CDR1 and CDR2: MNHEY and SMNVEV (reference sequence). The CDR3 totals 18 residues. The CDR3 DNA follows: TGTGCCAGCAGTTTTTTCGGGACAGGGGGGATCTCCTACAATGAGCAGTTCTTC. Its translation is CASSFFGTGGISYNEQFF.

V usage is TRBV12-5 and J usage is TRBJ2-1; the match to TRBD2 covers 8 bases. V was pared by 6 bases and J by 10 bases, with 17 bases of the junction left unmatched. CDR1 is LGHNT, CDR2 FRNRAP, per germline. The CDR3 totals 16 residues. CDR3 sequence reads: CASGPRRVGGAWEQFF. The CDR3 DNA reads TGTGCTAGTGGCCCCCGGAGGGTCGGGGGGGCTTGGGAGCAGTTCTTC. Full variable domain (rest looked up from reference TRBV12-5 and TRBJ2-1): DARVTQTPRHKVTEMGQEVTMRCQPILGHNTVFWYRQTMMQGLELLAYFRNRAPLDDSGMPKDRFSAEMPDATLATLKIQPSEPRDSAVYFCASGPRRVGGAWEQFFGPGTRLTVL.

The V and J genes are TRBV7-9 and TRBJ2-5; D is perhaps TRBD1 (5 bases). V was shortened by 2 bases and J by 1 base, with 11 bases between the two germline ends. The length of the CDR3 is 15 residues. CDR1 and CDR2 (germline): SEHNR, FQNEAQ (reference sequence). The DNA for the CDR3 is TGTGCCAGCAGCTTACTATCAGGGCCCCAAGAGACCCAGTACTTC. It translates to CASSLLSGPQETQYF.

The CDR3 sequence is CASSFLSNTGELFF. The DNA for the CDR3 is TGCGCCAGCAGCTTCCTTTCCAACACCGGGGAGCTGTTTTTT. The genes are TRBV5-1 and TRBJ2-2; D unresolved. The CDR3 extends over 14 amino acids. Between the trimmed V and J ends, which lost 2 bases and 2 bases, there was a span of 7 bases. The germline V gene has CDR1 SGHRS and CDR2 YFSETQ. The full variable domain, in which reference TRBV5-1 and TRBJ2-2 provide the parts outside the CDR3, is KAGVTQTPRYLIKTRGQQVTLSCSPISGHRSVSWYQQTPGQGLQFLFEYFSETQRNKGNFPGRFSGRQFSNSRSEMNVSTLELGDSALYLCASSFLSNTGELFFGEGSRLTVL.

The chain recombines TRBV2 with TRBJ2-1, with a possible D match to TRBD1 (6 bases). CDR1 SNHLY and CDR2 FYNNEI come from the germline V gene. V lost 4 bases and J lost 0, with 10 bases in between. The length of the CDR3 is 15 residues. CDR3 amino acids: CASSARGNSYNEQFF. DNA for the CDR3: TGTGCCAGCAGTGCCAGGGGAAACTCCTACAATGAGCAGTTCTTC.

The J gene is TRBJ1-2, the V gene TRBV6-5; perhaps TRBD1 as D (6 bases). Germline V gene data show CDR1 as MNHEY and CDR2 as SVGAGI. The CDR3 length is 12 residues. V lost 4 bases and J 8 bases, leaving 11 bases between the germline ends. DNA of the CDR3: TGTGCCAGCAGTTTTAACAGGGACGGCTACACCTTC. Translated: CASSFNRDGYTF.

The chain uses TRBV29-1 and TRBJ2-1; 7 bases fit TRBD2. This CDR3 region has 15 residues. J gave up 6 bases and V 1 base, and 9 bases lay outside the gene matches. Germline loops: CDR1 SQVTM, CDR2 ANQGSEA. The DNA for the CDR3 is TGCAGCGTTGAAGGGTTTGGCGGGGGAGTCAATGAGCAGTTCTTC. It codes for CSVEGFGGGVNEQFF.

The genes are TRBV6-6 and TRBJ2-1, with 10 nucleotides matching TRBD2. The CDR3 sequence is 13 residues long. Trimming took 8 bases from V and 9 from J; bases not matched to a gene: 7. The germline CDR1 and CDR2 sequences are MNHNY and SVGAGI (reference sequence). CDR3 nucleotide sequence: TGTGCCAGCGTCGGTAGCGGGAGGATTGAGCAGTTCTTC. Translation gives CASVGSGRIEQFF.

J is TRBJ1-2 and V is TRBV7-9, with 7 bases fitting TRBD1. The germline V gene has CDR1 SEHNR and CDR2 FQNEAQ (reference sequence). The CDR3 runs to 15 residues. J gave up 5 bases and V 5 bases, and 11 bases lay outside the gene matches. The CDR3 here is CASSPGTVLRYGYTF. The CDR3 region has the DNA TGTGCCAGCAGCCCGGGGACAGTACTACGTTATGGCTACACCTTC.

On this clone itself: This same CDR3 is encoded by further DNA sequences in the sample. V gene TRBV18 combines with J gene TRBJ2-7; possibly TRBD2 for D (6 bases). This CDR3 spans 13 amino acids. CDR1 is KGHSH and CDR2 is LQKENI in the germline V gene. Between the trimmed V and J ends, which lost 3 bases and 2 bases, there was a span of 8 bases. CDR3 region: CASSPGTAYEQYF. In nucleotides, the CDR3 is TGTGCCAGCTCACCGGGGACTGCCTACGAGCAGTACTTC.

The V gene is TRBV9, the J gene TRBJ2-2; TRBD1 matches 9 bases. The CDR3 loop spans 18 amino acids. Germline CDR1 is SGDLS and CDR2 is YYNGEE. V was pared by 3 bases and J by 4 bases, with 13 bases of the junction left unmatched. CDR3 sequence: CASSAGRGTGIVTGELFF. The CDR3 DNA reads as TGTGCCAGCAGCGCTGGAAGAGGGACAGGGATTGTCACCGGGGAGCTGTTTTTT. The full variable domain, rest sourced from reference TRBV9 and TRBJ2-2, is DSGVTQTPKHLITATGQRVTLRCSPRSGDLSVYWYQQSLDQGLQFLIQYYNGEERAKGNILERFSAQQFPDLHSELNLSSLELGDSALYFCASSAGRGTGIVTGELFFGEGSRLTVL.

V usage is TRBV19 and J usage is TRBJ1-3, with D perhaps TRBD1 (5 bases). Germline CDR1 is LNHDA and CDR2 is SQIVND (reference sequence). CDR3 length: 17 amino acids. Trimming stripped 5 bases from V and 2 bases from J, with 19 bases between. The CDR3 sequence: CASSGRTKTDAGNTIYF. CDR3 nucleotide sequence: TGTGCCAGTAGTGGCCGGACAAAGACCGACGCTGGAAACACCATATATTTT.